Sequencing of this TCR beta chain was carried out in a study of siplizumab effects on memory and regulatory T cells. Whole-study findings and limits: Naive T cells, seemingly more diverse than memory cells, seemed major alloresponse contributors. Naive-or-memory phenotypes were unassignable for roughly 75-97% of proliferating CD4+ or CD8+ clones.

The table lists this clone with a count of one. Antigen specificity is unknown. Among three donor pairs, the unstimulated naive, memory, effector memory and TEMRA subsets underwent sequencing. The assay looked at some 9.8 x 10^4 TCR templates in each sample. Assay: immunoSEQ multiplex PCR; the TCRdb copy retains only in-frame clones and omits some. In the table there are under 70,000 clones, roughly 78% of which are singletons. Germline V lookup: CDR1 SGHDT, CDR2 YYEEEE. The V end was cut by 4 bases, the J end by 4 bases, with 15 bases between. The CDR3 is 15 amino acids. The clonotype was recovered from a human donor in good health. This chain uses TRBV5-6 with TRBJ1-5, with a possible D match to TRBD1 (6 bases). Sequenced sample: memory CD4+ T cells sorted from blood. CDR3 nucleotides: TGTGCCAGCAGCGGGTGGGGGGGCTTAAATCAGCCCCAGCATTTT. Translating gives CASSGWGGLNQPQHF.